The T cell receptor beta chain described here comes from a study of cytomegalovirus exposure and HLA in healthy donors. Findings of the study overall: Specificity for CMV antigens was confirmed in vitro for a few of the CMV-associated chains. Presence/absence comparisons presumed near-even sequencing depth among donors. About 90% or about 30% of the time was how often most TCR beta V segments were productive, according to an earlier analysis.

The ends were cut back, 0 bases at V and 10 bases at J, with 19 bases in the middle. This CDR3 region has 16 residues. In germline, CDR1 is MNHEY, CDR2 SVGAGI. The PCR made use of 60 Vbeta and 13 Jbeta primers. TCRdb's copy holds only in-frame clones and misses some; the assay was immunoSEQ multiplex PCR. This table lists roughly 77,000 clones. A note on this clone: As yet, its antigen is unknown.

The V call is TRBV6-5, the J call TRBJ2-1; weak D call: TRBD1 (6 bases). The material sequenced was PBMCs. The receptor was derived from a female donor in good health and CMV-seropositive. The CDR3 region is CASSYSNQGLLTEQFF. CDR3 DNA sequence: TGTGCCAGCAGTTACTCGAACCAGGGGTTACTCACAGAGCAGTTCTTC.